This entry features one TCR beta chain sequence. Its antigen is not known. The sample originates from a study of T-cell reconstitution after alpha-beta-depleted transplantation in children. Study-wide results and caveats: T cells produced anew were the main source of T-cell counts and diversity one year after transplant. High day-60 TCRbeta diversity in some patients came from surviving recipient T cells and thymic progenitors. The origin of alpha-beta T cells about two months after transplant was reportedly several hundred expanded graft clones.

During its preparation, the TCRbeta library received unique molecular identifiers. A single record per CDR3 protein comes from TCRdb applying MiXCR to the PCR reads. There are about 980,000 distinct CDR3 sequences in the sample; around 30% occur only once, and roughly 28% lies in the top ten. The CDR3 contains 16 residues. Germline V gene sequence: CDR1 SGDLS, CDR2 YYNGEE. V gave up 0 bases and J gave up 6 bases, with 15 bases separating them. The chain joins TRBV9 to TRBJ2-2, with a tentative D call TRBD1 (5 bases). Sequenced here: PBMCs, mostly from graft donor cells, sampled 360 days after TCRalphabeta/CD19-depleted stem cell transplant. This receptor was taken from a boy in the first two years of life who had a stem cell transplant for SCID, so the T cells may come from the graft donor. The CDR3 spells CASSVDEGAPAGELFF. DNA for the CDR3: TGTGCCAGCAGCGTAGATGAAGGGGCCCCAGCCGGGGAGCTGTTTTTT.